The 21 T cell receptor beta chains presented below share a single source sample, sequenced in a study of PD-1 blockade in mismatch repair-deficient tumors. As to time point: roughly 9-day in vitro stimulation with candidate neoantigen peptide 5. Antigen specificity for these receptors is unknown. TCRdb's table, derived via immunoSEQ multiplex PCR, lists solely in-frame clones and lacks some. Of fewer than 16,000 clones in the sample, more than 80% were seen once. Sequencing used cells cultured in vitro, obtained from a patient treated with pembrolizumab. Source of these receptors: an adult with mismatch repair-deficient cancer.

The V call is TRBV5-1, the J call TRBJ1-1; D might be TRBD1 (6 bases). The germline V gene encodes CDR1 SGHRS and CDR2 YFSETQ. Trimming pared 4 bases from V and 2 bases from J, leaving 12 bases between. The CDR3 contains 14 residues. The CDR3 bases are TGCGCCAGCAGCCCCTGGACAGCCAACACTGAAGCTTTCTTT. It translates to CASSPWTANTEAFF.

The rearrangement joins TRBV5-6 to TRBJ2-1; no definite D call. Germline V lookup: CDR1 SGHDT, CDR2 YYEEEE. The CDR3 covers 14 residues. The V end was cut by 1 base, the J end by 5 bases, with 10 bases between. CDR3 amino acids: CASSLSNWDNEQFF. CDR3 in DNA: TGTGCCAGCAGCTTGAGCAACTGGGACAATGAGCAGTTCTTC.

The chain has TRBV28 and TRBJ1-3; no reliable D call. Germline CDR1 and CDR2: MDHEN and SYDVKM. This CDR3 has 14 residues. V lost 3 bases and J lost 4, with 10 bases in between. CDR3 sequence: CASSFAVVGNTIYF. The CDR3 nucleotides read TGTGCCAGCAGTTTTGCTGTTGTCGGAAACACCATATATTTT.

The chain links TRBV7-9 to TRBJ2-5; TRBD2 matches 15 bases. The DNA matches TRBJ2-7 better at its end, which makes the J call doubtful. There are 16 residues in the CDR3. CDR1 and CDR2 from the germline V gene are SEHNR and FQNEAQ (reference sequence). The CDR3 loop is CASSPGLAGGYHEQYF. The CDR3 region has the DNA TGTGCCAGCAGCCCTGGACTAGCGGGAGGGTACCACGAGCAGTACTTC.

The rearrangement joins TRBV7-9 to TRBJ2-3; the D is unclear. The CDR3 has 13 amino acids. The V end was cut by 4 bases, the J end by 1 base, with 6 bases between. In germline, CDR1 is SEHNR, CDR2 FQNEAQ (reference sequence). This CDR3 reads CASSYTGTDTQYF. For the CDR3, the DNA is TGTGCCAGCAGCTATACCGGCACAGATACGCAGTATTTT.

This clone qualifies as large. The chain carries TRBV10-3 and TRBJ1-5, with D perhaps matching TRBD1 (5 bases). V dropped 3 bases and J dropped 7 bases, with 19 bases sitting between them. Germline V gene data show CDR1 as ENHRY and CDR2 as SYGVKD. This CDR3 region has 16 residues. The CDR3 coding sequence is TGTGCCATCAGTGATCGGACAAGTCGCGGAGCACAGCCCCAGCATTTT. Translating it yields CAISDRTSRGAQPQHF.

The chain combines TRBV19 with TRBJ2-7, with D perhaps TRBD1 (6 bases). CDR1 is LNHDA, CDR2 SQIVND, per germline (reference sequence). The CDR3 consists of 16 residues. Trimming removed 5 bases from V and 0 bases from J, with 17 bases in between. CDR3 bases: TGTGCCAGTAGTTTAGCGAGGACAGAGTGCTCCTACGAGCAGTACTTC. Its translation is CASSLARTECSYEQYF.

With respect to this clone: Other DNA sequences in the sample encode the same CDR3. V and J are TRBV28 and TRBJ2-7; 11 nucleotides match TRBD1. The CDR3 is 15 amino acids. V lost 4 bases, J lost 3 bases, and 5 bases stayed unmatched. Germline CDR1 and CDR2: MDHEN and SYDVKM. The CDR3 sequence is CASSSSGTGGYEQYF. The CDR3, as DNA: TGTGCCAGCAGTTCGTCCGGGACAGGGGGCTACGAGCAGTACTTC.

This chain's CDR3 is CASSLQGGGYTGELFF. For the CDR3, the DNA is TGTGCCAGCAGTTTACAAGGGGGAGGGTACACCGGGGAGCTGTTTTTT. The chain combines TRBV28 with TRBJ2-2; D may be TRBD2 (7 bases). Germline V gives CDR1 MDHEN, CDR2 SYDVKM. The V and J ends lost 2 bases and 3 bases respectively, with 13 bases between them. CDR3 length: 16 residues.

This chain links TRBV6-5 with TRBJ2-7, with TRBD2 matching 10 bases. The length of the CDR3 is 14 residues. J gave up 4 bases and V 5 bases, and 5 bases lay outside the gene matches. Germline values: CDR1 MNHEY, CDR2 SVGAGI. The CDR3 protein is CASSGTSESYEQYF. The DNA of the CDR3 is TGTGCCAGCAGTGGGACTAGCGAGAGTTACGAGCAGTACTTC.

This clone is medium-sized in the sample. The J gene is TRBJ2-5, the V gene TRBV18; D possibly matches TRBD1 or TRBD2 (5 bases each). The germline V and J ends were trimmed by 6 bases and 1 base, with 15 bases remaining between them. Germline assignment: CDR1 KGHSH and CDR2 LQKENI. The CDR3 consists of 15 residues. The CDR3 sequence is CASSGLTGGQETQYF. DNA for the CDR3: TGTGCCAGCTCCGGACTGACTGGGGGCCAAGAGACCCAGTACTTC.

V gene TRBV25-1 combines with J gene TRBJ1-6; D perhaps matches TRBD1 (6 bases). Trimming removed 1 base from V and 6 bases from J, with 10 bases in between. The CDR3 consists of 15 residues. CDR1 is MGHDK, CDR2 SYGVNS, per germline. The chain's CDR3 is CASSELRDINSPLHF. The CDR3 nucleotides are TGTGCCAGCAGTGAATTAAGGGACATTAATTCACCCCTCCACTTT.

This chain connects TRBV19 to TRBJ1-1, with D perhaps TRBD1 (5 bases). Germline CDR1 is LNHDA and CDR2 is SQIVND (reference sequence). V shed 6 bases and J shed 6 bases, with 23 bases lying between them. The CDR3 is 16 amino acids. The CDR3: CASSLSPRGRAPEAFF. The CDR3 nucleotides are TGTGCCAGTAGCCTATCGCCTCGAGGCAGGGCCCCTGAAGCTTTCTTT.

The chain links TRBV29-1 to TRBJ1-2; TRBD1 matches 8 bases. The CDR3 loop spans 13 amino acids. In germline, CDR1 is SQVTM, CDR2 ANQGSEA. V dropped 3 bases and J dropped 3; count of bases not matched to a gene: 3. CDR3 bases: TGCAGCGTTGAGACAGGGGAGGACTATGGCTACACCTTC. As protein: CSVETGEDYGYTF.

The V gene is TRBV19, the J gene TRBJ2-7; 7 nucleotides align to TRBD2. V dropped 5 bases and J dropped 2; count of bases not matched to a gene: 9. CDR3 length: 15 amino acids. Germline CDR1 reads LNHDA; CDR2 reads SQIVND (reference sequence). CDR3 amino acids: CASSAPGLPPYEQYF. The CDR3 DNA reads TGTGCCAGTAGTGCGCCGGGACTACCACCCTACGAGCAGTACTTC.

This chain connects TRBV11-2 to TRBJ1-1; D is ambiguous. Trimming shortened V by 8 bases and J by 6 bases, and 22 bases separated the two germline ends. This CDR3 spans 15 amino acids. Germline V gives CDR1 SGHAT, CDR2 FQNNGV. CDR3 protein: CASQETRGANAEAFF. CDR3 DNA sequence: TGTGCCAGCCAAGAAACGCGAGGAGCCAACGCTGAAGCTTTCTTT.

The V and J genes are TRBV2 and TRBJ2-7, with D perhaps matching TRBD2 (6 bases). From germline, CDR1 is SNHLY and CDR2 FYNNEI. Trimming stripped 5 bases from V and 3 bases from J, with 11 bases between. The CDR3 has 13 residues. CDR3 nucleotides: TGTGCCAGCAGTTTAACGGGACTCTACGAGCAGTACTTC. Protein product: CASSLTGLYEQYF.

This clone was picked up a small number of times. This chain connects TRBV29-1 to TRBJ2-7; possible D gene TRBD1, 6 bases. Germline V gene lookup returns CDR1 SQVTM and CDR2 ANQGSEA. V dropped 0 bases and J dropped 0 bases, with 6 bases sitting between them. This CDR3 is built from 13 residues. The CDR3, as DNA: TGCAGCGTTGAAGAGGACAGCTCCTACGAGCAGTACTTC. It encodes CSVEEDSSYEQYF.

The chain carries TRBV11-2 and TRBJ1-1; the D is unclear. CDR1 is SGHAT and CDR2 is FQNNGV in the germline V gene. Trimming removed 1 base at V and 0 bases at J, with 3 bases between. The CDR3 is 13 residues long. The CDR3 loop is CASSLGVNTEAFF. The CDR3 DNA is TGTGCCAGCAGCTTAGGGGTGAACACTGAAGCTTTCTTT.

This chain links TRBV5-1 with TRBJ2-5, with 8 positions matching TRBD2. Germline V lookup: CDR1 SGHRS, CDR2 YFSETQ. This CDR3 has 15 residues. With 0 bases clipped from V and 5 bases from J, the junction kept 6 bases outside the gene matches. The CDR3 region has the DNA TGCGCCAGCAGCTTGGTAGCGGGAAGGATGGAGACCCAGTACTTC. It codes for CASSLVAGRMETQYF.

This chain joins TRBV5-1 and TRBJ2-7; D may correspond to TRBD1 or TRBD2 (5 bases each). The V gene's germline CDR1 is SGHRS and CDR2 YFSETQ. Trimming shortened V by 2 bases and J by 0 bases, and 9 bases separated the two germline ends. This CDR3 is 14 amino acids long. Here the CDR3 reads CASSFGTASYEQYF. CDR3 in DNA: TGCGCCAGCAGCTTCGGGACGGCCTCCTACGAGCAGTACTTC.